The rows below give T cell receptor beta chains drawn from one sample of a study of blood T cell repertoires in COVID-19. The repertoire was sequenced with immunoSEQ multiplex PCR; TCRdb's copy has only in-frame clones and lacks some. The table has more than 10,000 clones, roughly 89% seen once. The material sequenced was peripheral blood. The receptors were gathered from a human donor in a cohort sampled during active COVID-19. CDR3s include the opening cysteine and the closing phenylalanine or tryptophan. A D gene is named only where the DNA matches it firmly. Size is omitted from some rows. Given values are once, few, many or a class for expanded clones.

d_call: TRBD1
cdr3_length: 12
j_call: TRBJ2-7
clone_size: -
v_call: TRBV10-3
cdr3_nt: TGTGCCACCGGGACAGGGGAGTACGAGCAGTACTTC
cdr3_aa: CATGTGEYEQYF

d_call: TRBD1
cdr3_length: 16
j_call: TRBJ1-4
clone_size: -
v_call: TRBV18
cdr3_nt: TGTGCCAGCTCACGGAAGACAGGGGAAGCGGATGAAAAACTGTTTTTT
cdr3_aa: CASSRKTGEADEKLFF

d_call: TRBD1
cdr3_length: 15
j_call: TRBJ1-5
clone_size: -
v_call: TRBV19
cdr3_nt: TGTGCCAGTAGTATCGGACAGGGGGCCAATCAGCCCCAGCATTTT
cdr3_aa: CASSIGQGANQPQHF

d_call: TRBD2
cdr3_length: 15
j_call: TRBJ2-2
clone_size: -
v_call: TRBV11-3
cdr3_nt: TGTGCCAGCAGCCCCGGGGGGGCGAACACCGGGGAGCTGTTTTTT
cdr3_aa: CASSPGGANTGELFF

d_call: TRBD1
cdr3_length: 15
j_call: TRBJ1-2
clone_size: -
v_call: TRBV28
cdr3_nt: TGTGCCAGCAGTTCACCCGGACAGGGGGGATATGGCTACACCTTC
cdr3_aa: CASSSPGQGGYGYTF

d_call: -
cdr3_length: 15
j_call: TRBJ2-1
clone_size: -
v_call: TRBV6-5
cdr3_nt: TGTGCCAGCAGGGGTGGCGGTCAGCGACGCAATGAGCAGTTCTTC
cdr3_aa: CASRGGGQRRNEQFF

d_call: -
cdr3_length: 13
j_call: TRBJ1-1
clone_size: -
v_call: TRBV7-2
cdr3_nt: TGTGCCAGCAGCTTAGACGGGATCGGGGTAGCTTTCTTT
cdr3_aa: CASSLDGIGVAFF

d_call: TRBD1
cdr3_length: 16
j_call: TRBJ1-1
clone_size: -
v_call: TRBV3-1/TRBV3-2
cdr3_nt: TGTGCCAGCAGCCACCCCGGGACAGACCACCCATTAGCAGCTTTCTTT
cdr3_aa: CASSHPGTDHPLAAFF

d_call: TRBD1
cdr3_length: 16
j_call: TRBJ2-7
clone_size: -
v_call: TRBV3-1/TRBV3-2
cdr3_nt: TGTGCCAGCAGCCCCGCCCCCGACAGGGGTTCCTACGAGCAGTACTTC
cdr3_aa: CASSPAPDRGSYEQYF

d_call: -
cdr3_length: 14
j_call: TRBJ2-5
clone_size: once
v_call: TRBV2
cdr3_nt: TGTGCCAGCCTAAGGCGGGGCCAACAAGAGACCCAGTACTTC
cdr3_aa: CASLRRGQQETQYF

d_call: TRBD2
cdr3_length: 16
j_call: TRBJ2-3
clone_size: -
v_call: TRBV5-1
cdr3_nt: TGCGCCAGCAGCCGGACTAGCGGGGGGGCTGGAGATACGCAGTATTTT
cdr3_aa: CASSRTSGGAGDTQYF

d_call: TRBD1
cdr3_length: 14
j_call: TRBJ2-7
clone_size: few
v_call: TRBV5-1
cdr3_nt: TGCGCCAGCAGCTCGGTACAGGGGGACAACGAGCAGTACTTC
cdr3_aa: CASSSVQGDNEQYF